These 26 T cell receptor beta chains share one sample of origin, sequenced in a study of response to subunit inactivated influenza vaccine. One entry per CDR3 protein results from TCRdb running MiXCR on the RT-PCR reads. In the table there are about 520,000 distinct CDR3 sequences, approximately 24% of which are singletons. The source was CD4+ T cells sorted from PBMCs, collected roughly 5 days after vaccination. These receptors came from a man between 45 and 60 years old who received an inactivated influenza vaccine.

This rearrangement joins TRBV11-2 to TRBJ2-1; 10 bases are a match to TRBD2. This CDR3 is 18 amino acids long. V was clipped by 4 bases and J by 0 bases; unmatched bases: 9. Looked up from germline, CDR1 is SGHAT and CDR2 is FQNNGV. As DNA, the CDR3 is TGTGCCAGCAGCTCCCGAGGGACTAGCGCCCTCTCCTACAATGAGCAGTTCTTC. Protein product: CASSSRGTSALSYNEQFF.

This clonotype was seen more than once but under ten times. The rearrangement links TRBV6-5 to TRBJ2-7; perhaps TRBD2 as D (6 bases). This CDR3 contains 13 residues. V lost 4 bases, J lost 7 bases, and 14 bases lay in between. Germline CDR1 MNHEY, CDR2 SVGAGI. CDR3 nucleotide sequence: TGTGCCAGCAGTTCGACGGGGGTCGGGGAGCAGTACTTC. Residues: CASSSTGVGEQYF.

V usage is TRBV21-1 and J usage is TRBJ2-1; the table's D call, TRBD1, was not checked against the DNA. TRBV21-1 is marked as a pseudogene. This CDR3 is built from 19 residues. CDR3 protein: CASSKEETGFDFLYNEQFF. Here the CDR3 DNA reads TGTGCCAGCAGCAAAGAAGAGACAGGGTTTGACTTCCTCTACAATGAGCAGTTCTTC.

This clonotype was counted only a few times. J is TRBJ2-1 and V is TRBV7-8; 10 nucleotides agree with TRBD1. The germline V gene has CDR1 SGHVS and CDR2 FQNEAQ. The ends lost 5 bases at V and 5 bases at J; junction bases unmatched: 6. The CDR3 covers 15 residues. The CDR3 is CASSQGTGANNEQFF. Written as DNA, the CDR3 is TGTGCCAGCAGCCAGGGGACAGGGGCCAACAATGAGCAGTTCTTC.

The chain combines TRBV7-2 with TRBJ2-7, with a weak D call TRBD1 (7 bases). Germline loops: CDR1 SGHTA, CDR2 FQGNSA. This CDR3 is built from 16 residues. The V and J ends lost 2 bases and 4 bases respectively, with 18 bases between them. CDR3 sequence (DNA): TGTGCCAGCAGCTTACAGACAGGGAGGTTAAGGTACGAGCAGTACTTC. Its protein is CASSLQTGRLRYEQYF.

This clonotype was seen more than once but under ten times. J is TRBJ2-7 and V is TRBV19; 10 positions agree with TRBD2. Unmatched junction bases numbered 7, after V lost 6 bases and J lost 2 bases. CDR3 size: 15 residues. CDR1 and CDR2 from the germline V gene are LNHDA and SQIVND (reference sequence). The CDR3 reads CASRPRAGGPYEQYF. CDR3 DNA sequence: TGTGCCAGTAGACCAAGAGCGGGAGGGCCCTACGAGCAGTACTTC.

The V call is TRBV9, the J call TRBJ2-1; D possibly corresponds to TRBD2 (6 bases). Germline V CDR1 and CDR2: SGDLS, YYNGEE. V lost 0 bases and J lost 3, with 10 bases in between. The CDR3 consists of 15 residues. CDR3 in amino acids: CASSVGGTRYNEQFF. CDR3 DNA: TGTGCCAGCAGCGTAGGCGGGACCCGCTACAATGAGCAGTTCTTC.

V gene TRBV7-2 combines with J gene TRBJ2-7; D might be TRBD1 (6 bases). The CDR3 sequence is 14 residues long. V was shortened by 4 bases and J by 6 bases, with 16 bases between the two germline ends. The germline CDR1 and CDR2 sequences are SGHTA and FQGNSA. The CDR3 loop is CASSSWTVSPEQYF. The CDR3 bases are TGTGCCAGCAGCTCCTGGACAGTCTCCCCCGAGCAGTACTTC.

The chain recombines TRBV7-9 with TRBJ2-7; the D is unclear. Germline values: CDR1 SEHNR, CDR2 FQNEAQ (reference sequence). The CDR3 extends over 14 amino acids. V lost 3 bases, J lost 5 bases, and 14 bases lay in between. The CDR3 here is CASSLARTPHEQYF. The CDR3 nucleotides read TGTGCCAGCAGCTTGGCACGGACGCCCCACGAGCAGTACTTC.

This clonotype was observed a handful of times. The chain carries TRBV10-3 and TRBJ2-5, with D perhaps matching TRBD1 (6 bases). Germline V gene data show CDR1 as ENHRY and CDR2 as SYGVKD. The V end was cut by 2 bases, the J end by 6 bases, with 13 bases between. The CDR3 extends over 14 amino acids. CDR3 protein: CAISEGGQIKTQYF. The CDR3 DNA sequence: TGTGCCATCAGTGAGGGAGGACAGATCAAGACCCAGTACTTC.

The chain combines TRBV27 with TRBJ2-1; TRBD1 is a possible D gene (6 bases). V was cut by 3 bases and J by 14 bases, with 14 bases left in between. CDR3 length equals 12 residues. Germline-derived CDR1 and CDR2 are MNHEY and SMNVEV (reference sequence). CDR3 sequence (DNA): TGTGCCAGCAGTTTCGGTGGGGGCAGGGAGTTCTTC. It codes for CASSFGGGREFF.

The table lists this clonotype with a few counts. The CDR3 bases are TGCGCCAGCAGCTTAGGGGCGGATTCACCCCTCCACTTT. This gives the protein CASSLGADSPLHF. The chain has TRBV5-1 and TRBJ1-6; maybe TRBD1 (5 bases). The CDR3 is 13 amino acids. Per germline, CDR1 SGHRS and CDR2 YFSETQ. V was shortened by 2 bases and J by 8 bases, with 8 bases between the two germline ends.

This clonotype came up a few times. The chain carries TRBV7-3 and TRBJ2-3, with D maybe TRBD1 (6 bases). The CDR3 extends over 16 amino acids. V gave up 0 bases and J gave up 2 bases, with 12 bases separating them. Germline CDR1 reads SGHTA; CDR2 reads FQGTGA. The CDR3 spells CASSLTAGQHTDTQYF. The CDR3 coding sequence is TGTGCCAGCAGCTTAACCGCCGGACAGCACACAGATACGCAGTATTTT.

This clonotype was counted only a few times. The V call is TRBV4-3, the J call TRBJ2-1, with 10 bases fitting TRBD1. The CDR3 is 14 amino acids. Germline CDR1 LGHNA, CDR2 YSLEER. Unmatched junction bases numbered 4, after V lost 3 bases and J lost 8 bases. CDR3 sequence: CASSQTGGTYEQFF. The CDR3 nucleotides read TGCGCCAGCAGCCAGACAGGGGGCACGTATGAGCAGTTCTTC.

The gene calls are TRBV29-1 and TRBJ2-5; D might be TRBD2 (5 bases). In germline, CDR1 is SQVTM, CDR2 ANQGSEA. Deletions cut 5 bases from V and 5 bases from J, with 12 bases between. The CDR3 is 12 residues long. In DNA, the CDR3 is TGCAGCGTTAGAAAGGGCGGGGAGACCCAGTACTTC. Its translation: CSVRKGGETQYF.

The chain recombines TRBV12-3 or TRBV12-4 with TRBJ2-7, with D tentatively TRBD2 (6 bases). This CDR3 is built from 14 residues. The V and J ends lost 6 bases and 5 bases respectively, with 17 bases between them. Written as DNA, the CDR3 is TGTGCCAGCAGGCGGGGACTCCGTGGCCACGAGCAGTACTTC. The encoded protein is CASRRGLRGHEQYF.

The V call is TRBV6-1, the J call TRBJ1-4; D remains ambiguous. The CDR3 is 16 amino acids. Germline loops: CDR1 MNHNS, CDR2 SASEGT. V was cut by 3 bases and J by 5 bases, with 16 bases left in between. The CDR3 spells CASSDLGSAINEKLFF. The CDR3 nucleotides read TGTGCCAGCAGTGATCTGGGCAGCGCGATCAATGAAAAACTGTTTTTT.

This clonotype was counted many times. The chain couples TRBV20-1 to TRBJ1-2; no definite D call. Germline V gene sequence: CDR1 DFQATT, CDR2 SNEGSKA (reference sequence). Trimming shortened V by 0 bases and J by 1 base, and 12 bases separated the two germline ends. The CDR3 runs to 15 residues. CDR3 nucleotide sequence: TGCAGTGCTAGAGATAGTACAGCTTTTAACTATGGCTACACCTTC. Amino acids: CSARDSTAFNYGYTF.

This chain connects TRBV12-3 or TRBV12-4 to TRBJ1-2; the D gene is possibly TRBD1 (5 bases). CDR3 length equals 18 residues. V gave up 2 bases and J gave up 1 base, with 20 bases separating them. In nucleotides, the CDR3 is TGTGCCAGCAGTTTAATCTGGGGCTTGGACCGTGATAACTATGGCTACACCTTC. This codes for CASSLIWGLDRDNYGYTF.

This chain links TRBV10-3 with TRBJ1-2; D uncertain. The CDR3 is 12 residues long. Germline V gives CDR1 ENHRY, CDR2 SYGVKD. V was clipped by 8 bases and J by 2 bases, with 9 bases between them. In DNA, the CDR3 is TGTGCCATCGGCGCTGGCAACTATGGCTACACCTTC. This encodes CAIGAGNYGYTF.

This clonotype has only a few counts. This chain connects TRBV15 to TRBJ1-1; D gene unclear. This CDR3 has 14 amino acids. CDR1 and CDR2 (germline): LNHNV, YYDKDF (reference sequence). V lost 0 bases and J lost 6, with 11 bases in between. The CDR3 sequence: CATSREGSGSEAFF. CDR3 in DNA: TGTGCCACCAGCAGAGAAGGGTCCGGGTCTGAAGCTTTCTTT.

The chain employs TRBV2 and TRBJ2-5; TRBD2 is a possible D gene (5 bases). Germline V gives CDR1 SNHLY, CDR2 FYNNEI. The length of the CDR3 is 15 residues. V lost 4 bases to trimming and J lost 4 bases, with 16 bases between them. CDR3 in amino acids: CASSGATRVGETQYF. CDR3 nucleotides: TGTGCCAGCAGTGGTGCCACGCGGGTAGGAGAGACCCAGTACTTC.

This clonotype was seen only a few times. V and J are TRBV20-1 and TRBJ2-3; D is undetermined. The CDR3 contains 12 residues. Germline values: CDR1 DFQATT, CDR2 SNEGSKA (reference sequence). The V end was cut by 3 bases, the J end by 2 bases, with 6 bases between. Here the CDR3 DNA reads TGCAGTGCTAGCCCCCACACAGATACGCAGTATTTT. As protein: CSASPHTDTQYF.

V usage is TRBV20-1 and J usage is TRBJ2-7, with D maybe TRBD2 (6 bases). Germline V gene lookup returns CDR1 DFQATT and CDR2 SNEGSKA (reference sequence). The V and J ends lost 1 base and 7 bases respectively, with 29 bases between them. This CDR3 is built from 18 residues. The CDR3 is CSARASTYLVGRQGEQYF. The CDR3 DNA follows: TGCAGTGCTAGAGCCTCTACCTATCTAGTCGGGAGACAAGGAGAGCAGTACTTC.

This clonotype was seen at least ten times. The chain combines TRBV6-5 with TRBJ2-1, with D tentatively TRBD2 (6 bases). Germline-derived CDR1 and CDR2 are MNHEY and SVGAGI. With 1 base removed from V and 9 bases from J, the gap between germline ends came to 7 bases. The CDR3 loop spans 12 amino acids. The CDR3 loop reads CASSYWRGEQFF. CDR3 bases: TGTGCCAGCAGTTACTGGAGGGGTGAGCAGTTCTTC.

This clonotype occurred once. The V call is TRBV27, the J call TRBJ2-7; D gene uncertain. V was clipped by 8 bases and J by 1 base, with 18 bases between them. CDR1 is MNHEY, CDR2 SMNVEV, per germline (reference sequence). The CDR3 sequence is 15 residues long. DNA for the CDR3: TGTGCCAGCTTGGGATGGGGTAAGGGTTCCTACGAGCAGTACTTC. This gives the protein CASLGWGKGSYEQYF.